The 31 T cell receptor beta chains below come from one sample, sequenced in a study of cytotoxic CD8 clonotypes in ibrutinib-treated CLL. The protocol was immunoSEQ multiplex PCR, while the TCRdb copy is restricted to in-frame clones and leaves out a portion. This sample yields hundreds of thousands of clones, of which 67% are seen a single time; under 8% belongs to the top ten. The sequencing here drew on PBMCs, taken after 36 months of ibrutinib treatment. All receptors come from a human donor with chronic lymphocytic leukemia.

The J gene is TRBJ1-2, the V gene TRBV7-2; weak D call: TRBD1 (6 bases). Germline V gives CDR1 SGHTA, CDR2 FQGNSA. V was shortened by 3 bases and J by 8 bases, with 16 bases between the two germline ends. CDR3 length: 14 residues. This chain's CDR3 is CASSLGDRLGGYTF. The CDR3 nucleotides read TGTGCCAGCAGCTTGGGAGACAGGCTCGGAGGCTACACCTTC.

This clone occurred a few times. Other DNA sequences in this sample translate to the same CDR3. This rearrangement joins TRBV19 to TRBJ2-7, with D uncertain. CDR3 length equals 14 residues. Trimming removed 3 bases from V and 1 base from J, with 10 bases in between. Germline CDR1 reads LNHDA; CDR2 reads SQIVND (reference sequence). CDR3 sequence reads: CASSIVTASYEQYF. The CDR3 bases are TGTGCCAGTAGTATCGTGACGGCGTCCTACGAGCAGTACTTC. The full variable domain, its missing parts supplied by reference TRBV19 and TRBJ2-7, is DGGITQSPKYLFRKEGQNVTLSCEQNLNHDAMYWYRQDPGQGLRLIYYSQIVNDFQKGDIAEGYSVSREKKESFPLTVTSAQKNPTAFYLCASSIVTASYEQYFGPGTRLTVT.

The V call is TRBV29-1, the J call TRBJ2-1; TRBD1 or TRBD2 may be the D gene (5 bases each). The V end lost 7 bases, the J end lost 10 bases, and 8 bases lay between the germline ends. CDR3 length: 9 amino acids. Germline V gives CDR1 SQVTM, CDR2 ANQGSEA. CDR3 protein: CSAGQEQFF. The CDR3 DNA sequence: TGCAGCGCGGGGCAAGAGCAGTTCTTC.

This clone turned up a few times. This chain uses TRBV28 with TRBJ1-2, with D perhaps matching TRBD1 (6 bases). Between the trimmed V and J ends, which lost 8 bases and 3 bases, there was a span of 7 bases. The germline gives CDR1 MDHEN, CDR2 SYDVKM. The CDR3 spans 11 residues. In DNA form, the CDR3 reads TGTGCCAGCTACAGGGACTATGGCTACACCTTC. This gives the protein CASYRDYGYTF.

The V and J genes are TRBV5-1 and TRBJ2-7, with D maybe TRBD1 (5 bases). Germline assignment: CDR1 SGHRS and CDR2 YFSETQ. The CDR3 runs to 15 residues. Trimming pared 5 bases from V and 3 bases from J, leaving 18 bases between. The CDR3 bases are TGCGCCAGCAGACTCTCGGACACCGCAAACTACGAGCAGTACTTC. It codes for CASRLSDTANYEQYF.

The rearrangement uses TRBV5-1 and TRBJ1-1, with a possible D match to TRBD1 (6 bases). The CDR3 runs to 18 residues. Germline CDR1 is SGHRS and CDR2 is YFSETQ. The V and J ends lost 2 bases and 1 base respectively, with 21 bases between them. The CDR3 DNA reads TGCGCCAGCAGCTTAAGCCCAAGGGGGTATAAGGGGAACACTGAAGCTTTCTTT. As protein: CASSLSPRGYKGNTEAFF.

This chain links TRBV25-1 with TRBJ2-3; D is perhaps TRBD2 (6 bases). CDR1 MGHDK and CDR2 SYGVNS come from the germline V gene. This CDR3 comprises 18 residues. Trimming left V 0 bases short and J 0 bases short, with 16 bases between. The CDR3 loop reads CASSEYPLFRGSTDTQYF. DNA for the CDR3: TGTGCCAGCAGTGAATACCCCCTTTTTCGGGGGAGCACAGATACGCAGTATTTT.

The chain combines TRBV27 with TRBJ2-7, with a weak D call TRBD2 (7 bases). The CDR3 length is 12 residues. The germline V gene has CDR1 MNHEY and CDR2 SMNVEV (reference sequence). V was trimmed by 10 bases and J by 6 bases, leaving 16 bases between them. The CDR3 region is CATLGGGGEQYF. DNA of the CDR3: TGTGCCACCCTAGGGGGGGGTGGCGAGCAGTACTTC.

This clone showed up just a few times. CDR3 loop: CASSLVGANEQFF. CDR3 in DNA: TGCGCCAGCAGCTTGGTAGGGGCTAATGAGCAGTTCTTC. The chain has TRBV5-1 and TRBJ2-1; maybe TRBD1 (5 bases). CDR1 SGHRS and CDR2 YFSETQ come from the germline V gene. Trimming removed 0 bases at V and 7 bases at J, with 8 bases between. This CDR3 is built from 13 residues.

The chain carries TRBV5-5 and TRBJ2-1; 7 bases are a match to TRBD2. The germline CDR1 and CDR2 sequences are SGHKS and YYEKEE (reference sequence). The CDR3 sequence is 17 residues long. V gave up 6 bases and J gave up 9 bases; unmatched junction bases: 21. For the CDR3, the DNA is TGTGCCAGCATTCCGGGACTAAGCCTATTTGGGGAGGGTGAGCAGTTCTTC. Its translation is CASIPGLSLFGEGEQFF.

V and J are TRBV18 and TRBJ2-3, with D uncertain. The CDR3 is made up of 14 amino acids. In germline, CDR1 is KGHSH, CDR2 LQKENI. V lost 4 bases to trimming and J lost 0 bases, with 8 bases between them. The CDR3 bases are TGTGCCAGCTCACTCTACCCTAGCACAGATACGCAGTATTTT. Encoded protein: CASSLYPSTDTQYF.

The chain employs TRBV5-4 and TRBJ2-7; 12 bases are a match to TRBD2. The CDR3 loop spans 15 amino acids. Trimming at V came to 4 bases and at J to 4 bases, leaving 6 bases not matched to a gene. CDR1 is SGHNT, CDR2 YYREEE, per germline (reference sequence). The chain's CDR3 is CASSPTSGSSYEQYF. The CDR3, as DNA: TGTGCCAGCAGCCCGACTAGCGGGAGTAGTTACGAGCAGTACTTC.

J is TRBJ1-2 and V is TRBV28, with D possibly TRBD1 on 5 matching bases. CDR1 is MDHEN, CDR2 SYDVKM, per germline. CDR3 size: 14 residues. V was trimmed by 6 bases and J by 2 bases, leaving 13 bases between them. CDR3 DNA sequence: TGTGCCAGCAGCGACAGCCTTAAGAACTATGGCTACACCTTC. It yields the protein CASSDSLKNYGYTF.

Concerning this clone: Other DNA sequences within the sample encode an identical CDR3. J is TRBJ2-7 and V is TRBV2; TRBD1 agrees at 7 bases. Germline assignment: CDR1 SNHLY and CDR2 FYNNEI. The J segment lost 3 bases and the V segment lost 6 bases, leaving 2 bases of the junction unmatched. This CDR3 has 12 residues. The CDR3 reads CASRGTVYEQYF. The CDR3 bases are TGTGCCAGCAGGGGGACAGTCTACGAGCAGTACTTC.

The chain combines TRBV7-2 with TRBJ2-5, with D perhaps matching TRBD1 (6 bases). The end of the DNA aligns better with TRBJ2-7, so the J call may be wrong. The V gene's germline CDR1 is SGHTA and CDR2 FQGNSA. CDR3 size: 14 residues. This chain's CDR3 is CASSLLGQTYEQYF. In nucleotides, the CDR3 is TGTGCCAGCAGCTTATTAGGACAGACCTACGAGCAGTACTTC.

This clone was counted a few times. The chain uses TRBV6-5 and TRBJ2-2; D is possibly TRBD2 (5 bases). Germline V gives CDR1 MNHEY, CDR2 SVGAGI. The CDR3 runs to 14 residues. Trimming removed 2 bases from V and 6 bases from J, with 10 bases in between. This chain's CDR3 is CASSYRTSAGELFF. In nucleotides, the CDR3 is TGTGCCAGCAGTTACCGAACTAGTGCCGGGGAGCTGTTTTTT.

The chain carries TRBV18 and TRBJ2-2; TRBD2 aligns across 8 bases. Germline V lookup: CDR1 KGHSH, CDR2 LQKENI. With 2 bases clipped from V and 6 bases from J, the junction kept 11 bases outside the gene matches. This CDR3 region has 17 residues. The CDR3 sequence: CASSPARPGLGPGELFF. CDR3 bases: TGTGCCAGCTCACCAGCCCGTCCGGGACTAGGGCCCGGGGAGCTGTTTTTT. The complete variable domain, with remaining parts taken from reference TRBV18 and TRBJ2-2, reads NAGVMQNPRHLVRRRGQEARLRCSPMKGHSHVYWYRQLPEEGLKFMVYLQKENIIDESGMPKERFSAEFPKEGPSILRIQQVVRGDSAAYFCASSPARPGLGPGELFFGEGSRLTVL.

The chain joins TRBV2 to TRBJ2-7; no clear D gene. V shed 10 bases and J shed 1 base, with 17 bases lying between them. CDR3 length: 14 residues. CDR1 and CDR2 (germline): SNHLY, FYNNEI. CDR3 loop: CATKPNHFSYEQYF. The DNA for the CDR3 is TGTGCCACAAAGCCTAATCATTTTTCCTACGAGCAGTACTTC.

A few counts support this clone. V is TRBV6-6 and J is TRBJ1-5; D is unresolved. CDR1 and CDR2 (germline): MNHNY, SVGAGI (reference sequence). The CDR3 totals 11 residues. V was clipped by 6 bases and J by 4 bases, with 4 bases between them. This chain's CDR3 is CASRLNQPQHF. The CDR3, as DNA: TGTGCCAGCAGACTGAATCAGCCCCAGCATTTT.

The V call is TRBV18, the J call TRBJ2-7; possible D gene TRBD1, 6 bases. The ends were cut back, 5 bases at V and 3 bases at J, with 14 bases in the middle. The germline gives CDR1 KGHSH, CDR2 LQKENI. This CDR3 spans 14 amino acids. CDR3 region: CASSAGTIIYEQYF. DNA of the CDR3: TGTGCCAGCTCAGCCGGGACAATAATCTACGAGCAGTACTTC.

This chain uses TRBV7-9 with TRBJ1-4, with 10 bases identical to TRBD1. This CDR3 contains 15 residues. The germline CDR1 and CDR2 sequences are SEHNR and FQNEAQ (reference sequence). Trimming took 6 bases from V and 2 from J; bases not matched to a gene: 3. The CDR3 bases are TGTGCCAGCAGAGGGACAGGGGCGACTAATGAAAAACTGTTTTTT. This gives the protein CASRGTGATNEKLFF.

The chain uses TRBV4-1 and TRBJ1-5; the D is unclear. V was clipped by 0 bases and J by 4 bases, with 10 bases between them. Germline CDR1 MGHRA, CDR2 YSYEKL. The CDR3 has 15 residues. In nucleotides, the CDR3 is TGCGCCAGCAGCCAAGAGTGGGCGGAGAATCAGCCCCAGCATTTT. Translation gives CASSQEWAENQPQHF.

The V and J genes are TRBV9 and TRBJ2-5; a weak D match, TRBD1 (6 bases). CDR1 and CDR2 from the germline V gene are SGDLS and YYNGEE. The CDR3 covers 16 residues. V was clipped by 4 bases and J by 5 bases, with 21 bases between them. The DNA of the CDR3 is TGTGCCAGCAGCCCCCCTGGTACAGGGCCCACGGAGACCCAGTACTTC. It is translated as CASSPPGTGPTETQYF.

The J gene is TRBJ2-2, the V gene TRBV7-3; 9 nucleotides agree with TRBD2. J lost 4 bases, V lost 6 bases, and 3 bases had no gene match. The germline V gene has CDR1 SGHTA and CDR2 FQGTGA. The CDR3 extends over 14 amino acids. The CDR3 coding sequence is TGTGCCAGCAGAAGCGGGGGGTCCACCGGGGAGCTGTTTTTT. This sequence encodes CASRSGGSTGELFF. Full variable domain (outside the CDR3, taken from reference TRBV7-3 and TRBJ2-2): GAGVSQTPSNKVTEKGKYVELRCDPISGHTALYWYRQSLGQGPEFLIYFQGTGAADDSGLPNDRFFAVRPEGSVSTLKIQRTERGDSAVYLCASRSGGSTGELFFGEGSRLTVL.

This chain joins TRBV5-4 and TRBJ1-1; D ambiguous. CDR1 is SGHNT, CDR2 YYREEE, per germline (reference sequence). The CDR3 totals 13 residues. The V end was cut by 4 bases, the J end by 6 bases, with 13 bases between. CDR3 sequence reads: CASSLDPRAEAFF. CDR3 bases: TGTGCCAGCAGCCTTGACCCGAGGGCTGAAGCTTTCTTT.

This clone was observed a few times. The chain recombines TRBV28 with TRBJ1-5; D is possibly TRBD1 (6 bases). Germline V gene lookup returns CDR1 MDHEN and CDR2 SYDVKM. This CDR3 has 16 amino acids. The V and J ends lost 3 bases and 3 bases respectively, with 15 bases between them. The chain's CDR3 is CASSFQTGLDNQPQHF. The CDR3 coding sequence is TGTGCCAGCAGTTTCCAAACAGGGTTGGACAATCAGCCCCAGCATTTT.

The chain joins TRBV6-6 to TRBJ2-7; D remains ambiguous. The germline V gene has CDR1 MNHNY and CDR2 SVGAGI (reference sequence). V lost 4 bases and J 2 bases, leaving 12 bases between the germline ends. CDR3 length: 14 residues. The CDR3 sequence: CASSSQSVTYEQYF. Written as DNA, the CDR3 is TGTGCCAGCAGTTCCCAGAGCGTAACCTACGAGCAGTACTTC.

The chain has TRBV7-2 and TRBJ2-2; D is uncertain. Germline CDR1 is SGHTA and CDR2 is FQGNSA. The CDR3 length is 13 residues. V was pared by 8 bases and J by 1 base, with 8 bases between. The CDR3, as DNA: TGTGCCAGCCGCGGCGGGAACACCGGGGAGCTGTTTTTT. Protein: CASRGGNTGELFF.

This clone has a handful of counts. This chain connects TRBV2 to TRBJ1-1; D may be TRBD1 (5 bases). The CDR3 extends over 13 amino acids. Between the trimmed V and J ends, which lost 4 bases and 5 bases, there was a span of 11 bases. CDR1 and CDR2 (germline): SNHLY, FYNNEI. DNA for the CDR3: TGTGCCAGCAGTGGATATGGGGGGACTGAAGCTTTCTTT. Its translation: CASSGYGGTEAFF.

The CDR3 coding sequence is TGTGCCAGCAACCTGGGACACGGTAGCAATCAGCCCCAGCATTTT. This gives the protein CASNLGHGSNQPQHF. V and J are TRBV5-5 and TRBJ1-5, with a tentative D call TRBD1 (6 bases). The CDR3 consists of 15 residues. Germline CDR1 is SGHKS and CDR2 is YYEKEE (reference sequence). V lost 6 bases to trimming and J lost 0 bases, with 13 bases between them.

The V call is TRBV28, the J call TRBJ2-1, with 7 nucleotides matching TRBD2. Germline CDR1 MDHEN, CDR2 SYDVKM. The length of the CDR3 is 15 residues. The junction had 7 bases not matched to a gene; V was cut back by 8 bases and J by 0 bases. This CDR3 is CASHGRGGSYNEQFF. CDR3 nucleotides: TGTGCCAGCCATGGACGCGGGGGCTCCTACAATGAGCAGTTCTTC.